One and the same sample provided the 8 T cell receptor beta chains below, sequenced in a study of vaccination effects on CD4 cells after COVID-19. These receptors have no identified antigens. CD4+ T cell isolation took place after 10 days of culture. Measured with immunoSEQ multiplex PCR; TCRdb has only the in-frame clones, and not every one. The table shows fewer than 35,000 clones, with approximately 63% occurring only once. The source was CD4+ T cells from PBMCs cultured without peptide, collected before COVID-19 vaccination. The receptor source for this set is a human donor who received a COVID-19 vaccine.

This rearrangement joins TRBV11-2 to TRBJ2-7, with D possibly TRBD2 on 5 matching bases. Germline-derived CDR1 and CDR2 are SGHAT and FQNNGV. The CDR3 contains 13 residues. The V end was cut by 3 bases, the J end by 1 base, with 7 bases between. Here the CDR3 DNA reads TGTGCCAGCAGCTTGGACTTTTCCTACGAGCAGTACTTC. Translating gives CASSLDFSYEQYF.

Here the CDR3 DNA reads TGCGCCAGCAGCTTGGGCGGAGCGGGAGGCTACACCGGGGAGCTGTTTTTT. Its protein is CASSLGGAGGYTGELFF. This chain uses TRBV5-1 with TRBJ2-2, with 9 bases lining up with TRBD2. Germline values: CDR1 SGHRS, CDR2 YFSETQ. The CDR3 contains 17 residues. J gave up 3 bases and V 0 bases, and 6 bases lay outside the gene matches.

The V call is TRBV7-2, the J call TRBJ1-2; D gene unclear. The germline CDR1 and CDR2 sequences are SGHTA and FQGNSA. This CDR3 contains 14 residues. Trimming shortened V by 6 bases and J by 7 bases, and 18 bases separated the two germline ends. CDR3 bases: TGTGCCAGCAGTGGGTACACGGGGTGGGGTGGCTACACCTTC. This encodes CASSGYTGWGGYTF.

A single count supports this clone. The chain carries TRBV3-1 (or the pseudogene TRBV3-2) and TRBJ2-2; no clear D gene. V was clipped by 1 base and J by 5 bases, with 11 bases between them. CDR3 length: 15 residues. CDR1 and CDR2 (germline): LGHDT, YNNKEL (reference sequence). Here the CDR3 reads CASSQVSTQTGELFF. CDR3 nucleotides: TGTGCCAGCAGCCAAGTCAGCACTCAAACCGGGGAGCTGTTTTTT.

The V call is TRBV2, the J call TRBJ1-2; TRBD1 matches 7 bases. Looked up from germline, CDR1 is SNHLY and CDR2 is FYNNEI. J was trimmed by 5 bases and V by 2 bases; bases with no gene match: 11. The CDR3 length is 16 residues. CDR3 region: CASSEMGGGGLYGYTF. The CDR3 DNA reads TGTGCCAGCAGTGAAATGGGGGGAGGGGGCTTGTATGGCTACACCTTC.

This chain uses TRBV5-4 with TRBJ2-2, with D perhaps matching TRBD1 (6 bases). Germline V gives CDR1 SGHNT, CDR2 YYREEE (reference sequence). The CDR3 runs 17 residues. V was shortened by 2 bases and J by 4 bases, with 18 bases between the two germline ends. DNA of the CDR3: TGTGCCAGCAGCTTACCGGGCAGGGGTAGCTCCACCGGGGAGCTGTTTTTT. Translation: CASSLPGRGSSTGELFF.

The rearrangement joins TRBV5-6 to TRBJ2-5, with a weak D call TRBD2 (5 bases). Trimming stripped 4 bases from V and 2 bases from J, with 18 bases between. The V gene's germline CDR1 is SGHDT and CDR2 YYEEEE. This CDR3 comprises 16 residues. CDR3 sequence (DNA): TGTGCCAGCAGCACCGGACTCGGAAGGTTACAAGAGACCCAGTACTTC. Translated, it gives CASSTGLGRLQETQYF.

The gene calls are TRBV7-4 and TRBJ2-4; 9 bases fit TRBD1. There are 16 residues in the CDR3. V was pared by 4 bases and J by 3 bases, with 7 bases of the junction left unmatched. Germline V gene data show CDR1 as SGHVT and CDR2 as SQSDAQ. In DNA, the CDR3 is TGTGCCAGCAGCTCGCCCACAGGGGGCGGCAAAAACATTCAGTACTTC. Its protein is CASSSPTGGGKNIQYF.